Listed here is a single T cell receptor (beta chain). Its target is not known. PCR involved 60 Vbeta and 13 Jbeta primers. Only in-frame clones appear in the TCRdb table, and some are missing; sequencing was by immunoSEQ multiplex PCR. Of around 100,000 clones in the sample, about 60% were seen once. The source of the sample is a study of cytomegalovirus exposure and HLA in healthy donors. Study conclusions and caveats: In a later analysis, V- and J-gene trimming of beta chains associated with a DCLRE1C missense variant, replicated independently. In an earlier analysis, productive rearrangement rates for most beta V segments clustered near 87% or 30%. A later analysis by the authors found several of the most significant clusters apparently linked to common viral pathogens.

The CDR3 runs 14 residues. V lost 8 bases to trimming and J lost 1 base, with 12 bases between them. CDR1 and CDR2 from the germline V gene are MDHEN and SYDVKM. The receptor comes from a woman in her 30s in good health and CMV-seronegative. The sample consisted of PBMCs. The chain carries TRBV28 and TRBJ1-5, with D possibly TRBD1 on 5 matching bases. CDR3 sequence (DNA): TGTGCCAGCTTAGGGGCAGGGAGCAATCAGCCCCAGCATTTT. Translation: CASLGAGSNQPQHF. The entire variable domain, with the rest obtained from reference TRBV28 and TRBJ1-5, is as follows: DVKVTQSSRYLVKRTGEKVFLECVQDMDHENMFWYRQDPGLGLRLIYFSYDVKMKEKGDIPEGYSVSREKKERFSLILESASTNQTSMYLCASLGAGSNQPQHFGDGTRLSIL.